This TCR beta chain is drawn from a study of control samples from healthy donors and cancer patients. This clone was seen once. Sequenced by immunoSEQ multiplex PCR; TCRdb stores in-frame clones only, minus some. This table has some 100,000 clones, around nine tenths appearing once. This clonotype was obtained from a man between 25 and 39 years old in good health. Sequencing was performed on blood.

The CDR3 sequence: CSASGGPGQETQYF. Written as DNA, the CDR3 is TGCAGTGCTAGTGGCGGTCCAGGCCAAGAGACCCAGTACTTC. This rearrangement joins TRBV20-1 to TRBJ2-5; unclear D gene. This CDR3 has 14 residues. Deletions cut 3 bases from V and 1 base from J, with 12 bases between. Germline CDR1 reads DFQATT; CDR2 reads SNEGSKA (reference sequence).